Below, one TCR beta chain is given with its context. The data are from a study of blood T cells in healthy people across ages. Germline-derived CDR1 and CDR2 are DFQATT and SNEGSKA (reference sequence). The germline V and J ends were trimmed by 7 bases and 9 bases, with 13 bases remaining between them. The CDR3 has 11 amino acids. Researchers collected approximately 9.5 milliliters of peripheral blood from every single donor. Primers used in a second PCR of about 6 to 11 cycles were a sample-barcoded 5' primer and a J-beta primer mix. Sequencing recovered at least 3 million CDR3-containing paired-end reads from each sample. TCRdb called the 5' RACE reads again in MiXCR, with one record for every CDR3 protein. The sample lists about 680,000 distinct CDR3 sequences, roughly 50% occurring once.

The genes are TRBV20-1 and TRBJ2-1; D is unclear. Sequenced material: blood. The clonotype originates from a woman aged 60-70 years in good health. DNA of the CDR3: TGCAGTGGGTGGGCAGTCAGTGAGCAGTTCTTC. It codes for CSGWAVSEQFF.